The 2 T cell receptor beta chains below were found in one sample sequenced in a study of T-cell memory formation after mild COVID-19. TCRdb called the 5' RACE reads again in MiXCR, with one record for every CDR3 protein. The profile covers about half a million distinct CDR3 sequences, with 15% to 20% appearing a single time and approximately 13% taken by the ten largest. Sequencing was done on a sample of PBMCs or a T cell subset sorted from them (not recorded which). These receptors originate from an adult woman who had mild COVID-19 (a few samples of this study predate the infection). Cell type and time point are not known.

V is TRBV7-9 and J is TRBJ2-1; weak D call: TRBD2 (6 bases). The CDR3 covers 15 residues. Germline V gene sequence: CDR1 SEHNR, CDR2 FQNEAQ (reference sequence). V lost 3 bases, J lost 6 bases, and 15 bases lay in between. The CDR3 sequence is CASSLGGMTGNEQFF. The CDR3 nucleotides are TGTGCCAGCAGCTTGGGGGGTATGACGGGCAATGAGCAGTTCTTC.

CDR3 amino acids: CSVPSGAYNEQFF. CDR3 sequence (DNA): TGCAGCGTTCCCAGCGGGGCTTACAATGAGCAGTTCTTC. The J gene is TRBJ2-1, the V gene TRBV29-1, with TRBD2 matching over 7 bases. The CDR3 runs 13 residues. Per germline, CDR1 SQVTM and CDR2 ANQGSEA. The junction had 5 bases not matched to a gene; V was cut back by 5 bases and J by 4 bases.